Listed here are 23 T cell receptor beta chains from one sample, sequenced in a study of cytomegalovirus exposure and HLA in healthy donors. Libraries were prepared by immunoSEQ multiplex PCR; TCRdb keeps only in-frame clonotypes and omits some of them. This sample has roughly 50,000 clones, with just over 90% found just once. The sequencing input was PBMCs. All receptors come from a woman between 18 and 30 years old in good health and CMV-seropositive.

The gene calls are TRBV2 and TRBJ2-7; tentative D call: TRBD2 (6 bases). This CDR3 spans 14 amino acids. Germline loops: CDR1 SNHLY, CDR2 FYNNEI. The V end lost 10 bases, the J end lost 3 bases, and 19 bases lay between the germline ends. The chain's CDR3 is CATRPSEGSYEQYF. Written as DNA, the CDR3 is TGTGCCACCCGCCCTAGCGAAGGGAGCTACGAGCAGTACTTC.

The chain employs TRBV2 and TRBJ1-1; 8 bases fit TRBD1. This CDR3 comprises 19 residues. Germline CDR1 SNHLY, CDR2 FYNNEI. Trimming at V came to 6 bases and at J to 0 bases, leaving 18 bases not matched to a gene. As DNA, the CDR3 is TGTGCCAGCAGCGCCGAACGACAGGGGCCCGAGACCTTGAACACTGAAGCTTTCTTT. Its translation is CASSAERQGPETLNTEAFF.

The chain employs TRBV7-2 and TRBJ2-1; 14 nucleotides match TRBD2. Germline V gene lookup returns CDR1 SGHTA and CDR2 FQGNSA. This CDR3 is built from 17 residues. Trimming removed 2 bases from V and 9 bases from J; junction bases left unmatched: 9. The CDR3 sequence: CASSLSGLAGVPGEQFF. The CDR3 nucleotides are TGTGCCAGCAGCTTATCGGGACTAGCGGGGGTCCCGGGTGAGCAGTTCTTC.

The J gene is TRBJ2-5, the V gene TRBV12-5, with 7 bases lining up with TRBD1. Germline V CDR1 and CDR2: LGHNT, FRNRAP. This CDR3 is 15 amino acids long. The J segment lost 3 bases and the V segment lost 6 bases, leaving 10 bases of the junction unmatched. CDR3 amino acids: CASGPTTGVKETQYF. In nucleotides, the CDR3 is TGTGCTAGTGGCCCAACTACAGGGGTGAAAGAGACCCAGTACTTC.

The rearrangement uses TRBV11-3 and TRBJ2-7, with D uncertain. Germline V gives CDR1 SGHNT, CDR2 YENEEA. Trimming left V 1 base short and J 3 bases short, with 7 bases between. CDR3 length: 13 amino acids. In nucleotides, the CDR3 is TGTGCCAGCAGCTTAGCTGGGCACTACGAGCAGTACTTC. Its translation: CASSLAGHYEQYF.

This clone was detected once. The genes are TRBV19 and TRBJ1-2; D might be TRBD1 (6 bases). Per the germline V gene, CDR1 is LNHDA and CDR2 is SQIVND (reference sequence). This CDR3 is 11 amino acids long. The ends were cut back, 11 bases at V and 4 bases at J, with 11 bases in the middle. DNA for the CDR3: TGTGCCCGAATACAGGGCTATGGCTACACCTTC. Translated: CARIQGYGYTF. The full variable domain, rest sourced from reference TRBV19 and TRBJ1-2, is DGGITQSPKYLFRKEGQNVTLSCEQNLNHDAMYWYRQDPGQGLRLIYYSQIVNDFQKGDIAEGYSVSREKKESFPLTVTSAQKNPTAFYLCARIQGYGYTFGSGTRLTVV.

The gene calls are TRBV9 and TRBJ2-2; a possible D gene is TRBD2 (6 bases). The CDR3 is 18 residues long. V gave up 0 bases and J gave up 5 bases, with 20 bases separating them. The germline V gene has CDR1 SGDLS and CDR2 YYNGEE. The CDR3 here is CASSVESNWRGRTGELFF. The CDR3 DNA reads TGTGCCAGCAGCGTAGAATCTAACTGGCGGGGAAGGACCGGGGAGCTGTTTTTT. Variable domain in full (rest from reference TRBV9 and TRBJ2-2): DSGVTQTPKHLITATGQRVTLRCSPRSGDLSVYWYQQSLDQGLQFLIQYYNGEERAKGNILERFSAQQFPDLHSELNLSSLELGDSALYFCASSVESNWRGRTGELFFGEGSRLTVL.

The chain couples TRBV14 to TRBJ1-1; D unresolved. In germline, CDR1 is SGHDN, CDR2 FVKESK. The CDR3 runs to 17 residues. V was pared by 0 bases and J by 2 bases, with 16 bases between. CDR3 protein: CASSQDGLEGFNTEAFF. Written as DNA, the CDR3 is TGTGCCAGCAGCCAAGACGGGCTCGAGGGATTTAACACTGAAGCTTTCTTT.

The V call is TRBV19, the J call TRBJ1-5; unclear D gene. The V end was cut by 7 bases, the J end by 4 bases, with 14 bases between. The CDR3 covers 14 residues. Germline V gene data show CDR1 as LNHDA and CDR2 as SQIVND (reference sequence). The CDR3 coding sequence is TGTGCCAGTAAAAAGGAATCGGGAAATCAGCCCCAGCATTTT. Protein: CASKKESGNQPQHF.

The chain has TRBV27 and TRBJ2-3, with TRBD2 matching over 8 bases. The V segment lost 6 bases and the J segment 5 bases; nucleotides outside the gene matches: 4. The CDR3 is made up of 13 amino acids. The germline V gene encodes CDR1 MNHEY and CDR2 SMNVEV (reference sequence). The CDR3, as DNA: TGTGCCAGCAGCGGGGGGGCCGGAGATACGCAGTATTTT. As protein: CASSGGAGDTQYF.

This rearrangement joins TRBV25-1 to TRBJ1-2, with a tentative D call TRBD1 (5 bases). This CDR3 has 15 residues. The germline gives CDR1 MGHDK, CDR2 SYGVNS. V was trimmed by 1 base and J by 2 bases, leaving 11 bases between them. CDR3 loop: CASSELADTNYGYTF. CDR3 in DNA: TGTGCCAGCAGTGAATTGGCGGACACCAACTATGGCTACACCTTC.

The CDR3 loop is CASTSGGTVSQPQHF. For the CDR3, the DNA is TGTGCCAGTACATCTGGGGGGACAGTAAGTCAGCCCCAGCATTTT. The V gene is TRBV6-5, the J gene TRBJ1-5; TRBD1 matches 7 bases. From germline, CDR1 is MNHEY and CDR2 SVGAGI. The CDR3 runs 15 residues. V was pared by 9 bases and J by 6 bases, with 14 bases of the junction left unmatched.

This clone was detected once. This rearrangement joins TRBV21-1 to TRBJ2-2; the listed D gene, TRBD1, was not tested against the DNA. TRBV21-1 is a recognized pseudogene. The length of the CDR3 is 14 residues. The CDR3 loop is CASSKGQNTGELFF. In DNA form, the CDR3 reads TGTGCCAGCAGCAAAGGACAGAACACCGGGGAGCTGTTTTTT.

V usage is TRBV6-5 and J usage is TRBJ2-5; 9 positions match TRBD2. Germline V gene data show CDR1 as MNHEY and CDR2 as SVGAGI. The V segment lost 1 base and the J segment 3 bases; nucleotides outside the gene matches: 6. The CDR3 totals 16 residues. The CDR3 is CASSYLGLAGKETQYF. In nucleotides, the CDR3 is TGTGCCAGCAGTTACTTGGGGCTAGCGGGGAAAGAGACCCAGTACTTC.

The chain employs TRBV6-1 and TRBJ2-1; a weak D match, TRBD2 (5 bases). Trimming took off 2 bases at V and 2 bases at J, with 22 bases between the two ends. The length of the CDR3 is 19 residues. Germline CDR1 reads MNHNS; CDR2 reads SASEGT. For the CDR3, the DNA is TGTGCCAGCAGTGAACCCCAAGCCCAGGTCGTGCGGGCCTACAATGAGCAGTTCTTC. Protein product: CASSEPQAQVVRAYNEQFF.

The CDR3 sequence: CASSSIAGQKYGYTF. DNA for the CDR3: TGTGCCAGTAGCTCAATAGCGGGACAGAAATATGGCTACACCTTC. The genes are TRBV19 and TRBJ1-2; 7 nucleotides line up with TRBD1. The CDR3 spans 15 residues. Germline assignment: CDR1 LNHDA and CDR2 SQIVND (reference sequence). The V and J ends lost 6 bases and 5 bases, in that order; junction bases with no gene match: 12.

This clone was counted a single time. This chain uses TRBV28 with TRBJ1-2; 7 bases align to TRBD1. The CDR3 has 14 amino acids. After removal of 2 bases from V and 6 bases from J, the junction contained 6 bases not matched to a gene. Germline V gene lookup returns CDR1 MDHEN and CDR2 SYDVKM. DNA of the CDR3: TGTGCCAGCAGTTTAAGGGGGCGTGGGAATGGCTACACCTTC. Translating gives CASSLRGRGNGYTF.

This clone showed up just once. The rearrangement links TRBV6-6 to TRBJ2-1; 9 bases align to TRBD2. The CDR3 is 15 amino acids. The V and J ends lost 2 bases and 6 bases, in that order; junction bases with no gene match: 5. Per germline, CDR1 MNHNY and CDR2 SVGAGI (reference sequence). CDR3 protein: CASSYLAGGRNEQFF. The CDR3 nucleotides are TGTGCCAGCAGTTACCTTGCGGGGGGGCGCAATGAGCAGTTCTTC.

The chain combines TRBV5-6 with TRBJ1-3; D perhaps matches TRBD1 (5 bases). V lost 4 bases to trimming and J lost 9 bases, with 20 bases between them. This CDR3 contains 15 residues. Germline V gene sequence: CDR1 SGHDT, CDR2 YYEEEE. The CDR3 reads CASSAASGHRGTIYF. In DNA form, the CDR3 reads TGTGCCAGCAGCGCGGCCTCCGGACACCGAGGCACCATATATTTT.

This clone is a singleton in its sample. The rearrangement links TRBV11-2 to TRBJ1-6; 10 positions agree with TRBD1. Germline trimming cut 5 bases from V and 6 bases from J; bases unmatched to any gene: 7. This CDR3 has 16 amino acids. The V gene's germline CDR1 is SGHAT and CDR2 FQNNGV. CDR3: CASSADRGQSNSPLHF. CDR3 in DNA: TGTGCCAGCAGCGCCGACAGGGGGCAAAGTAATTCACCCCTCCACTTT. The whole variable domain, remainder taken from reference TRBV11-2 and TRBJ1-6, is EAGVAQSPRYKIIEKRQSVAFWCNPISGHATLYWYQQILGQGPKLLIQFQNNGVVDDSQLPKDRFSAERLKGVDSTLKIQPAKLEDSAVYLCASSADRGQSNSPLHFGNGTRLTVT.

The CDR3 DNA reads TGTGCCAGTAAGAGCGGGGGGGCTCGGGAGCAGTACTTC. Translating it yields CASKSGGAREQYF. The chain employs TRBV18 and TRBJ2-7; 10 nucleotides agree with TRBD2. Germline V CDR1 and CDR2: KGHSH, LQKENI. J gave up 7 bases and V 9 bases, and 9 bases lay outside the gene matches. This CDR3 has 13 amino acids. Drawing the rest from reference TRBV18 and TRBJ2-7, the complete variable domain is NAGVMQNPRHLVRRRGQEARLRCSPMKGHSHVYWYRQLPEEGLKFMVYLQKENIIDESGMPKERFSAEFPKEGPSILRIQQVVRGDSAAYFCASKSGGAREQYFGPGTRLTVT.

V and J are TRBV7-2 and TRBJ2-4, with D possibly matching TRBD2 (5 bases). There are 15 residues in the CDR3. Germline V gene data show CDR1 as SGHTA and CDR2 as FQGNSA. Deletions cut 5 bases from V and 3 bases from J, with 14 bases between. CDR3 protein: CASSPRTGSKNIQYF. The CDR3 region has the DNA TGTGCCAGCAGCCCCCGGACGGGAAGCAAAAACATTCAGTACTTC.

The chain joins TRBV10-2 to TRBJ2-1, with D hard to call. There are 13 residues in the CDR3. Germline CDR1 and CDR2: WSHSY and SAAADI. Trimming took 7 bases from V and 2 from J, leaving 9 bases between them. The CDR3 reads CASNDGPYNEQFF. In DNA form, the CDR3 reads TGCGCCAGCAACGATGGCCCCTACAATGAGCAGTTCTTC.